This TCR beta chain was profiled in a study of T cell responses to AZD1222 COVID-19 vaccine. Study observations and caveats: The study reported that nearly half of spike-specific TCRs target unmutated variant regions. No repertoire was sampled before or during the peak T cell response, only after it. The study identified only six AZD1222 recipients as seropositive at baseline. Across spike, vaccine-associated CD4 TCRs were found, dominant at 160-218 and 743-854.

This clone came up a few times. No antigen is known for it. The data were produced by immunoSEQ multiplex PCR, yet TCRdb's version contains in-frame clones alone and is incomplete. There are nearly 80,000 clones in the sample; approximately 80% occur only once, and less than 25% lies in the top ten. The TCR comes from an adult in good health. Sequenced here: peripheral blood, sampled on day 0 of AZD1222 vaccination.

This CDR3 reads CASSLAVGTYNEQFF. In DNA form, the CDR3 reads TGTGCCAGCAGCTTAGCAGTCGGGACTTACAATGAGCAGTTCTTC. The J gene is TRBJ2-1, the V gene TRBV11-2; possible D gene TRBD2, 6 bases. V lost 1 base to trimming and J lost 4 bases, with 11 bases between them. The germline V gene has CDR1 SGHAT and CDR2 FQNNGV. This CDR3 is 15 amino acids long.